The present T cell receptor beta chain was sequenced within a study of CD8+CD57+ T cells in acquired aplastic anemia. Study overall: Mean yield of DNA from sorted CD4+ and CD8+ cells was 3 to 3.5 ug. In CD4+ cells, healthy donors produced an average of approximately 9.9 million reads. Points from the study as a whole: Controls and patients did not differ significantly in CD8+ Simpson's diversity. Between patients and controls, approximately 29 CD8+ CDR3 sequences were found in common.

A note on this clonotype: Its target is unknown. An end of the junction does not agree with germline; a read error may underlie this.

Germline assignment: CDR1 MNHEY and CDR2 SMNVEV (reference sequence). The length of the CDR3 is 16 residues. Profiles of TCR beta VDJ and CDR3 were generated from a genomic DNA template. TCRdb re-called the reads with MiXCR, one entry per CDR3 protein. The data show 100,000 to 150,000 distinct CDR3 sequences, around 50% seen once. The V and J genes are TRBV27 and TRBJ1-6; TRBD1 aligns across 8 bases. The source of this sequence is a human donor in good health, serving as a control. The sample consisted of sorted CD4+, CD8+, or CD8+CD57+ T cells (not recorded which) from PBMCs. CDR3 residues: CASSLFQGASHSPPHF. The CDR3 DNA reads as TGTGCCAGCAGTTTATTCCAGGGGGCGTCTCATTCACCCCCCCACTTT.